Reported below is one TCR beta chain. What it recognizes is unknown. The study reverse transcribed the entire isolated RNA, so it sequenced expressed TCRB transcripts. Generated by immunoSEQ multiplex PCR, the TCRdb table keeps only in-frame clones and is missing some. The sample lists 15,000 or so clones, 60% to 75% occurring once. CD4+ naive, central memory, regulatory and stem cell-like memory subsets were isolated by sorting on CD45RO/CCR7/CD25/CD127/CD95/CD27. This CDR3 contains 14 residues. The V end lost 4 bases, the J end lost 7 bases, and 18 bases lay between the germline ends. CDR1 and CDR2 (germline): SGHRS, YFSETQ. This specimen comes from a study of beta chain features in type 1 diabetes. Overall study results and limits: When Type 1 diabetes patients were examined, their TCRB CDR3s proved moderately but significantly shorter in all four CD4+ subsets. Whatever favoring of shorter templates PCR might show would apply equally to patients and controls. HLA influence on TCRB rearrangement stayed unresolved here. There was a possibility that cDNA sequencing over-represented cells with high TCR expression.

The material sequenced was stem cell memory CD4+ T cells from blood. The clonotype originates from a young man with type 1 diabetes. The V gene is TRBV5-1, the J gene TRBJ2-7; D gene uncertain. This CDR3 is CASSPVVPRREQYF. The CDR3, as DNA: TGCGCCAGCAGCCCCGTAGTACCTCGGAGAGAGCAGTACTTC.